Below are 9 T cell receptor beta chains sequenced from a single sample in a study of T cell responses to AZD1222 COVID-19 vaccine. The protocol was immunoSEQ multiplex PCR, while the TCRdb copy is restricted to in-frame clones and leaves out a portion. The table has around 110,000 clones, roughly 88% seen once. Sequencing was performed on peripheral blood, taken on day 0 of AZD1222 vaccination. Receptor source: an adult in good health.

The CDR3 region has the DNA TGTGCCAGCAGTTTAGTCCAGGGTCCATCCTATGGCTACACCTTC. It translates to CASSLVQGPSYGYTF. This rearrangement joins TRBV27 to TRBJ1-2, with a weak D call TRBD1 (5 bases). The CDR3 is 15 residues long. The V end was cut by 2 bases, the J end by 4 bases, with 14 bases between. Germline values: CDR1 MNHEY, CDR2 SMNVEV (reference sequence).

The rearrangement uses TRBV14 and TRBJ2-7; the match to TRBD2 covers 7 bases. This CDR3 spans 14 amino acids. The ends lost 4 bases at V and 3 bases at J; junction bases unmatched: 6. Per germline, CDR1 SGHDN and CDR2 FVKESK. The CDR3 here is CASSPLSGVYEQYF. CDR3 bases: TGTGCCAGCAGCCCCTTGAGCGGGGTCTACGAGCAGTACTTC.

The gene calls are TRBV11-2 and TRBJ1-2; no clear D gene. CDR3 length: 14 residues. V was cut by 6 bases and J by 2 bases, with 13 bases left in between. CDR1 is SGHAT and CDR2 is FQNNGV in the germline V gene. The CDR3 DNA reads TGTGCCAGCAGTTTTACAGATTTCAACTATGGCTACACCTTC. Translation gives CASSFTDFNYGYTF.

V and J are TRBV9 and TRBJ2-3; D could derive from TRBD1 or TRBD2 (6 bases each). The CDR3 is 16 residues long. Per the germline V gene, CDR1 is SGDLS and CDR2 is YYNGEE. Deletions cut 2 bases from V and 2 bases from J, with 15 bases between. The CDR3 DNA reads TGTGCCAGCAGCGTTACAGGGATAGCGGCCACAGATACGCAGTATTTT. As protein: CASSVTGIAATDTQYF. The entire variable domain, with the rest obtained from reference TRBV9 and TRBJ2-3, is as follows: DSGVTQTPKHLITATGQRVTLRCSPRSGDLSVYWYQQSLDQGLQFLIQYYNGEERAKGNILERFSAQQFPDLHSELNLSSLELGDSALYFCASSVTGIAATDTQYFGPGTRLTVL.

The chain recombines TRBV7-2 with TRBJ1-2; TRBD1 agrees at 8 bases. The germline gives CDR1 SGHTA, CDR2 FQGNSA. There are 15 residues in the CDR3. V was clipped by 3 bases and J by 2 bases; unmatched bases: 5. The CDR3 DNA is TGTGCCAGCAGCTTTACAGGGGGGCTAAACTATGGCTACACCTTC. The encoded protein is CASSFTGGLNYGYTF.

The rearrangement uses TRBV6-2 or TRBV6-3 and TRBJ2-5, with TRBD2 as a possible D gene (7 bases). Deletions cut 8 bases from V and 4 bases from J, with 23 bases between. The CDR3 runs to 16 residues. Germline assignment: CDR1 MNHEY and CDR2 SVGEGT. Here the CDR3 reads CASCLASGGRGETQYF. DNA for the CDR3: TGTGCCAGCTGCCTTGCATCCGGGGGGCGTGGAGAGACCCAGTACTTC.

This chain uses TRBV12-5 with TRBJ1-5; D gene uncertain. Trimming took off 2 bases at V and 11 bases at J, with 13 bases between the two ends. The CDR3 spans 13 residues. The V gene's germline CDR1 is LGHNT and CDR2 FRNRAP. CDR3 coding DNA: TGTGCTAGTGGTTTGAACCAGGCCCGGACCCAGCATTTT. This codes for CASGLNQARTQHF. Filled out from reference TRBV12-5 and TRBJ1-5, the complete variable domain reads DARVTQTPRHKVTEMGQEVTMRCQPILGHNTVFWYRQTMMQGLELLAYFRNRAPLDDSGMPKDRFSAEMPDATLATLKIQPSEPRDSAVYFCASGLNQARTQHFGDGTRLSIL.

The J gene is TRBJ1-2, the V gene TRBV6-2 or TRBV6-3, with 7 bases matching TRBD1. This CDR3 has 13 residues. CDR1 MNHEY and CDR2 SVGEGT come from the germline V gene. The junction had 7 bases not matched to a gene; V was cut back by 4 bases and J by 8 bases. The CDR3 is CASSLTGNGGYTF. Here the CDR3 DNA reads TGTGCCAGCAGTTTGACAGGGAACGGAGGCTACACCTTC.

V usage is TRBV29-1 and J usage is TRBJ2-7; D is possibly TRBD2 (5 bases). Germline values: CDR1 SQVTM, CDR2 ANQGSEA. The CDR3 loop spans 13 amino acids. Trimming pared 2 bases from V and 2 bases from J, leaving 10 bases between. CDR3 coding DNA: TGCAGCGTTGAACGGGATGGAACCTACGAGCAGTACTTC. It specifies CSVERDGTYEQYF.